This T cell receptor (beta chain) came from a study of identical twins. Study findings and constraints: The same donors were not followed; conclusions instead depended on cross-sectional statistical analysis. For zero-insertion analyses, partial confounding could come from invariant MAIT and iNKT cells.

Using its own MiXCR run on the 5' RACE reads, TCRdb lists one record per CDR3 protein. The table shows more than 1.5 million distinct CDR3 sequences, with about 30% occurring only once. This CDR3 comprises 16 residues. Germline values: CDR1 DFQATT, CDR2 SNEGSKA (reference sequence). In the case of this clonotype: Its antigen is unknown. A junction boundary mismatches the germline segment, possibly from a read error.

This clonotype originated in a newborn girl in good health. The V and J genes are TRBV20-1 and TRBJ2-1, with 8 bases that match TRBD2. Source material: cord blood. The CDR3 loop is CSARDRGGHWYNGQFF. DNA of the CDR3: TGCAGTGCTAGAGATCGCGGGGGGCATTGGTACAATGGGCAGTTCTTC.